This T cell receptor (beta chain) appears in the sequencing data of a study of post-analysis software for immune sequencing data. Study-wide results and caveats: Relative to controls, patients had about five TRBV segments at higher frequency, with TRBV5-6, TRBV5-1 and TRBV20-1 among these. Patients with multiple sclerosis recorded significantly lower normalized Chao1 diversity than controls, the study found.

This clonotype was counted between two and nine times. Its antigen is still unknown. The length of the CDR3 is 13 residues. The germline V gene encodes CDR1 SGHRS and CDR2 YFSETQ. The ends were cut back, 4 bases at V and 2 bases at J, with 10 bases in the middle. Tagging with unique molecular identifiers was a feature of the TCR beta cDNA libraries. Out of roughly 0.95 to 11 million T cells, about 520,000 cDNA molecules were generated. One entry per CDR3 protein, called by TCRdb with MiXCR from the PCR reads. The sample comprises roughly 430,000 distinct CDR3 sequences, about 39% of which are singletons, and about 7.6% rests with the top ten.

This clonotype was obtained from a girl aged 2 to 9 with multiple sclerosis. This chain uses TRBV5-1 with TRBJ2-7, with D possibly TRBD1 on 6 matching bases. Source material: blood. This chain's CDR3 is CASSQGFPYEQYF. For the CDR3, the DNA is TGCGCCAGCAGCCAGGGGTTTCCCTACGAGCAGTACTTC.